Shown below are 21 T cell receptor beta chains from a single sample sequenced in a study of T cell repertoires in aging, cancer and after chemotherapy. The template was genomic DNA from peripheral blood, not RNA. Multiplex touch-down PCR with TRB-A/B primers amplified rearranged V-D-J TRB sequences. MiXCR was run by TCRdb on the multiplex PCR reads, yielding one entry per CDR3 protein. Of thousands of distinct CDR3 sequences in the sample, roughly 25% were seen once. Material: blood. These receptors came from a human donor in good health.

V usage is TRBV20-1 and J usage is TRBJ1-1, with 9 bases fitting TRBD1. This CDR3 comprises 13 residues. The V gene's germline CDR1 is DFQATT and CDR2 SNEGSKA (reference sequence). Trimming at V came to 4 bases and at J to 6 bases, leaving 6 bases not matched to a gene. The CDR3 DNA follows: TGCAGTGCTAAGGGGACAGGGTCGGCTGAAGCTTTCTTT. It yields the protein CSAKGTGSAEAFF.

This clonotype was seen only a few times. The chain recombines TRBV5-1 with TRBJ1-1; unclear D gene. V was pared by 0 bases and J by 2 bases, with 8 bases between. The CDR3 loop spans 14 amino acids. CDR1 and CDR2 (germline): SGHRS, YFSETQ. CDR3 amino acids: CASSLAGSNTEAFF. In nucleotides, the CDR3 is TGCGCCAGCAGCTTGGCCGGCAGTAACACTGAAGCTTTCTTT.

This chain links TRBV5-8 with TRBJ2-3, with 12 nucleotides matching TRBD1. Germline CDR1 is SGHTS and CDR2 is YDEGEE. The V gene end was trimmed by 4 bases and the J gene end by 1 base; junction bases not matched to a gene: 7. There are 17 residues in the CDR3. CDR3 loop: CASSRDRGRLGTDTQYF. The CDR3 DNA sequence: TGTGCCAGCAGCAGGGACAGGGGGCGCCTCGGCACAGATACGCAGTATTTT. Full variable domain (rest looked up from reference TRBV5-8 and TRBJ2-3): EAGVTQSPTHLIKTRGQQATLRCSPISGHTSVYWYQQALGLGLQFLLWYDEGEERNRGNFPPRFSGRQFPNYSSELNVNALELEDSALYLCASSRDRGRLGTDTQYFGPGTRLTVL.

The V call is TRBV6-4, the J call TRBJ2-3; no clear D gene. From germline, CDR1 is MRHNA and CDR2 SNTAGT. CDR3 length: 14 amino acids. Trimming stripped 6 bases from V and 0 bases from J, with 10 bases between. CDR3 region: CASSKRASTDTQYF. For the CDR3, the DNA is TGTGCCAGCAGCAAGCGAGCTAGCACAGATACGCAGTATTTT.

By proportion, this clonotype is medium-sized. This chain uses TRBV7-2 with TRBJ2-1; possible D gene TRBD2, 6 bases. The CDR3 runs 16 residues. V lost 5 bases and J 0 bases, leaving 14 bases between the germline ends. CDR1 is SGHTA, CDR2 FQGNSA, per germline. CDR3 nucleotide sequence: TGTGCCAGCAGCCGACGGGCGGGAATCTCCTACAATGAGCAGTTCTTC. This codes for CASSRRAGISYNEQFF.

The gene calls are TRBV10-3 and TRBJ2-1; no firm D call. This CDR3 is 12 amino acids long. Per germline, CDR1 ENHRY and CDR2 SYGVKD. Trimming removed 6 bases at V and 9 bases at J, with 12 bases between. This CDR3 reads CAISYDLGEQFF. The CDR3 bases are TGTGCCATCAGCTATGATCTAGGTGAGCAGTTCTTC.

This clonotype turned up a few times. This rearrangement joins TRBV28 to TRBJ1-1, with D unresolved. Trimming took off 7 bases at V and 1 base at J, with 7 bases between the two ends. Per germline, CDR1 MDHEN and CDR2 SYDVKM. The CDR3 is 12 amino acids. CDR3 residues: CASKRENTEAFF. DNA of the CDR3: TGTGCCAGCAAGCGTGAGAACACTGAAGCTTTCTTT.

This clonotype came up a few times. CDR3 sequence reads: CASSPGSYEQYF. CDR3 DNA: TGCGCCAGCAGCCCAGGGTCCTACGAGCAGTACTTC. This chain links TRBV5-1 with TRBJ2-7; D perhaps matches TRBD1 (5 bases). Looked up from germline, CDR1 is SGHRS and CDR2 is YFSETQ. Trimming took 4 bases from V and 1 from J, leaving 6 bases between them. CDR3 length: 12 residues.

With regard to this clonotype: This could be a read error, since a much larger clone is one nucleotide away. The J gene is TRBJ1-1, the V gene TRBV19, with a weak D call TRBD1 (6 bases). Germline CDR1 LNHDA, CDR2 SQIVND (reference sequence). The CDR3 is 14 amino acids. The CDR3 reads CASSTTGLGTEGFF. The DNA for the CDR3 is TGTGCCAGTAGTACCACAGGGCTGGGCACTGAAGGTTTCTTT.

This clonotype was counted only a few times. The CDR3 reads CASSELPGQGLGGYTF. Written as DNA, the CDR3 is TGTGCCAGCAGTGAACTTCCGGGACAGGGGCTCGGGGGCTACACCTTC. V usage is TRBV6-1 and J usage is TRBJ1-2, with 10 bases lining up with TRBD1. This CDR3 region has 16 residues. CDR1 and CDR2 (germline): MNHNS, SASEGT. Germline trimming cut 2 bases from V and 8 bases from J; bases unmatched to any gene: 11.

The rearrangement joins TRBV27 to TRBJ2-3; D is ambiguous. The CDR3 runs 15 residues. Germline V gene lookup returns CDR1 MNHEY and CDR2 SMNVEV (reference sequence). Trimming stripped 9 bases from V and 0 bases from J, with 16 bases between. The CDR3 loop reads CARSVTRASTDTQYF. The DNA for the CDR3 is TGTGCCAGAAGCGTTACGCGTGCTAGCACAGATACGCAGTATTTT.

This clonotype is medium-sized (0.01 to 0.1%) in the sample. V and J are TRBV7-9 and TRBJ1-3; 8 nucleotides line up with TRBD1. V lost 6 bases to trimming and J lost 2 bases; unmatched junction nucleotides: 3. The CDR3 covers 14 residues. Germline CDR1 SEHNR, CDR2 FQNEAQ (reference sequence). CDR3 DNA: TGTGCCAGCAGTATGGACAGGGCTGGAAACACCATATATTTT. This gives the protein CASSMDRAGNTIYF.

Sample share makes this clonotype medium-sized (0.01 to 0.1%). The CDR3: CASRQTNTGELFF. CDR3 sequence (DNA): TGTGCCAGCAGACAGACGAACACCGGGGAGCTGTTTTTT. This chain links TRBV6-2 or TRBV6-3 with TRBJ2-2; D call uncertain. The V end was cut by 6 bases, the J end by 0 bases, with 5 bases between. Germline CDR1 is MNHEY and CDR2 is SVGEGT. CDR3 length equals 13 residues.

The V and J genes are TRBV6-5 and TRBJ1-5; D is uncertain. The CDR3 runs to 20 residues. The germline gives CDR1 MNHEY, CDR2 SVGAGI. V was shortened by 0 bases and J by 0 bases, with 21 bases between the two germline ends. CDR3 in DNA: TGTGCCAGCAGTTACTCGTATGGGAAGAATCAACCGTATAGCAATCAGCCCCAGCATTTT. Residues: CASSYSYGKNQPYSNQPQHF.

This clonotype was picked up a small number of times. The J gene is TRBJ2-7, the V gene TRBV20-1; D ambiguous. V lost 2 bases and J 3 bases, leaving 11 bases between the germline ends. CDR1 and CDR2 from the germline V gene are DFQATT and SNEGSKA (reference sequence). The CDR3 runs 13 residues. The CDR3 here is CSARWQIDYEQYF. CDR3 coding DNA: TGCAGTGCTAGATGGCAGATCGACTACGAGCAGTACTTC.

Sample share makes this clonotype medium-sized. The V gene is TRBV27, the J gene TRBJ2-2, with D unclear. The CDR3 spans 15 residues. Trimming took off 7 bases at V and 4 bases at J, with 16 bases between the two ends. Germline assignment: CDR1 MNHEY and CDR2 SMNVEV (reference sequence). The CDR3 here is CASKWATWVTGELFF. CDR3 DNA: TGTGCCAGCAAGTGGGCGACCTGGGTCACCGGGGAGCTGTTTTTT.

This clonotype is labeled as medium-sized. This sequence joins TRBV29-1 and TRBJ2-7; the match to TRBD1 covers 10 bases. The V gene end was trimmed by 7 bases and the J gene end by 5 bases; junction bases not matched to a gene: 8. The CDR3 consists of 13 residues. CDR1 and CDR2 (germline): SQVTM, ANQGSEA. The CDR3 protein is CSALRDRGHEQYF. The CDR3 DNA sequence: TGCAGCGCTCTCCGGGACAGGGGCCACGAGCAGTACTTC.

This chain joins TRBV28 and TRBJ2-3; 10 nucleotides agree with TRBD2. The CDR3 consists of 16 residues. Looked up from germline, CDR1 is MDHEN and CDR2 is SYDVKM. Losses at the gene ends were 5 bases for V and 3 bases for J; bases not matched to a gene: 8. The CDR3 is CASSALLAGETDTQYF. For the CDR3, the DNA is TGTGCCAGCAGTGCCCTCCTAGCGGGAGAGACAGATACGCAGTATTTT.

In this sample, this clonotype is medium-sized. Here the CDR3 reads CASSLDNQPQHF. CDR3 DNA: TGTGCCAGTAGTCTGGACAATCAGCCCCAGCATTTT. The chain is built from TRBV19 and TRBJ1-5, with D unresolved. The germline gives CDR1 LNHDA, CDR2 SQIVND (reference sequence). The ends were cut back, 5 bases at V and 3 bases at J, with 5 bases in the middle. The CDR3 is made up of 12 amino acids.

This clonotype is labeled medium-sized. V gene TRBV6-2 or TRBV6-3 combines with J gene TRBJ2-6, with unresolved D. Germline CDR1 and CDR2: MNHEY and SVGEGT. The CDR3 is made up of 15 amino acids. V was trimmed by 2 bases and J by 0 bases, leaving 5 bases between them. CDR3 nucleotides: TGTGCCAGCAGTTACGACAACTCTGGGGCCAACGTCCTGACTTTC. Protein product: CASSYDNSGANVLTF.

This clonotype showed up just a few times. The chain carries TRBV20-1 and TRBJ2-2; D remains unclear. Per germline, CDR1 DFQATT and CDR2 SNEGSKA (reference sequence). The CDR3 sequence is 15 residues long. The V end was cut by 0 bases, the J end by 6 bases, with 14 bases between. As DNA, the CDR3 is TGCAGTGCTAGAGACCCTCAAAGGGATGCCGGGGAGCTGTTTTTT. Protein product: CSARDPQRDAGELFF.